Listed below are T cell receptor beta chains from one sample, sequenced in a study of T-cell reconstitution after alpha-beta-depleted transplantation in children. TCRdb called the PCR reads again in MiXCR, with one record for every CDR3 protein. This sample has roughly 500,000 distinct CDR3 sequences; under 12% occur once, and the top ten carry just over 2%. Sequenced here: PBMCs, sampled before TCRalphabeta/CD19-depleted stem cell transplant. Receptor source: a child aged 2 to 9 with inherited bone marrow failure, due to receive a stem cell transplant. Each CDR3 is given with its conserved first and last residue. Fields, in order: J gene, clone size, D gene, V gene, CDR3 DNA, CDR3 protein. A D gene is named only where the DNA matches it firmly. Expanded clones are given a class, and other clones once, few, many or no size at all.

J gene: TRBJ2-5
clone size: many
D gene: TRBD1
V gene: TRBV5-1
CDR3 DNA: TGCGCCAGCAGCTTGCCAGGGGGTCGAGAGACCCAGTACTTC
CDR3 protein: CASSLPGGRETQYF

J gene: TRBJ2-7
clone size: few
D gene: .
V gene: TRBV6-6
CDR3 DNA: TGTGCCAGCAGGACAGGAAAAAACTACGAGCAGTACTTC
CDR3 protein: CASRTGKNYEQYF

J gene: TRBJ2-2
clone size: many
D gene: TRBD1
V gene: TRBV5-1
CDR3 DNA: TGCGCCAGCAGCTACTACGACAGGGGGACCGGGGAGCTGTTTTTT
CDR3 protein: CASSYYDRGTGELFF

J gene: TRBJ2-3
clone size: many
D gene: TRBD1
V gene: TRBV5-1
CDR3 DNA: TGCGCCAGCAGCTCGACAGGGGTCCACACAGATACGCAGTATTTT
CDR3 protein: CASSSTGVHTDTQYF

J gene: TRBJ2-7
clone size: few
D gene: .
V gene: TRBV29-1
CDR3 DNA: TGCAGCGTTGCCAGGGGATTCGGGGACGAGCAGTACTTC
CDR3 protein: CSVARGFGDEQYF

J gene: TRBJ2-1
clone size: many
D gene: .
V gene: TRBV12-3/TRBV12-4
CDR3 DNA: TGTGCCAGTATCTTATCTCGACTGGGCTTGGACGATGAGCAGTTCTTC
CDR3 protein: CASILSRLGLDDEQFF

J gene: TRBJ2-7
clone size: many
D gene: .
V gene: TRBV4-3
CDR3 DNA: TGCGCCAGCAGCCAAGACTGGCACGATCCGACCCTCTCCTACGAGCAGTACTTC
CDR3 protein: CASSQDWHDPTLSYEQYF

J gene: TRBJ2-2
clone size: many
D gene: .
V gene: TRBV4-1
CDR3 DNA: TGCGCCAGCAGCCAGGGCCCCGGGGGCACCGGGGAGCTGTTTTTT
CDR3 protein: CASSQGPGGTGELFF

J gene: TRBJ2-1
clone size: many
D gene: .
V gene: TRBV7-6
CDR3 DNA: TGTGCCAGCAGCTTAGGTAATCAGGGCAGTGAGCAGTTCTTC
CDR3 protein: CASSLGNQGSEQFF

J gene: TRBJ1-5
clone size: .
D gene: TRBD1
V gene: TRBV23-1
CDR3 DNA: TGCGCCAGCAGTCAATCGACAGGGGGCTACGCATATCAGCCCCAGCATTTT
CDR3 protein: CASSQSTGGYAYQPQHF

J gene: TRBJ2-1
clone size: many
D gene: .
V gene: TRBV29-1
CDR3 DNA: TGCAGCGTGAATCTGGAAGGGAGAGGGCAGAACAATGAGCAGTTCTTC
CDR3 protein: CSVNLEGRGQNNEQFF

J gene: TRBJ2-5
clone size: many
D gene: TRBD1
V gene: TRBV12-3/TRBV12-4
CDR3 DNA: TGTGCCAGCAGTGCGGGGACAGGGGAAGAGACCCAGTACTTC
CDR3 protein: CASSAGTGEETQYF

J gene: TRBJ2-1
clone size: many
D gene: TRBD2
V gene: TRBV29-1
CDR3 DNA: TGCAGCGTTGGGGCTAGCGGGAGAGGTGAGCAGTTCTTC
CDR3 protein: CSVGASGRGEQFF

J gene: TRBJ2-4
clone size: few
D gene: .
V gene: TRBV12-3/TRBV12-4
CDR3 DNA: TGTGCCAGCAGTCCAAACCGGGAGACGAACATTCAGTACTTC
CDR3 protein: CASSPNRETNIQYF

J gene: TRBJ1-2
clone size: .
D gene: .
V gene: TRBV11-2
CDR3 DNA: TGTGCCAGCAGCTTTGATTCCCGTGGCTACACCTTC
CDR3 protein: CASSFDSRGYTF

J gene: TRBJ2-1
clone size: many
D gene: TRBD2
V gene: TRBV3-1
CDR3 DNA: TGTGCCAGCAGCCAAGATCGGGAGGGAGTCACCTACAATGAGCAGTTCTTC
CDR3 protein: CASSQDREGVTYNEQFF

J gene: TRBJ2-2
clone size: few
D gene: .
V gene: TRBV19
CDR3 DNA: TGTGCCAGTAGTGAGGGGCCCGGGGACACCGGGGAGCTGTTTTTT
CDR3 protein: CASSEGPGDTGELFF

J gene: TRBJ2-1
clone size: many
D gene: .
V gene: TRBV3-1
CDR3 DNA: TGTGCCAGCAGCCAAGACGGAGGGGTGGGAGTACAGTTCTTC
CDR3 protein: CASSQDGGVGVQFF

J gene: TRBJ2-1
clone size: many
D gene: TRBD1
V gene: TRBV29-1
CDR3 DNA: TGCAGCGTTGCCGGAGTGACAGGGGGCAATGAGCAGTTCTTC
CDR3 protein: CSVAGVTGGNEQFF

J gene: TRBJ2-3
clone size: few
D gene: .
V gene: TRBV9
CDR3 DNA: TGTGCCAGCAGCGTAGGGGGCAGGGGCGTAGATACGCAGTATTTT
CDR3 protein: CASSVGGRGVDTQYF

J gene: TRBJ2-7
clone size: few
D gene: TRBD2
V gene: TRBV4-3
CDR3 DNA: TGCGCCAGCAGCCTGGAGCGGGAGGGTCTTTACGAGCAGTACTTC
CDR3 protein: CASSLEREGLYEQYF

J gene: TRBJ1-1
clone size: many
D gene: .
V gene: TRBV6-6
CDR3 DNA: TGTGCCAGCAGTTACCCGGACGGTGTTGAAGCTTTCTTT
CDR3 protein: CASSYPDGVEAFF

J gene: TRBJ2-3
clone size: many
D gene: .
V gene: TRBV20-1
CDR3 DNA: TGCAGTGCTAGAGATTACACCCAGGGTCCGGGCACAGATACGCAGTATTTT
CDR3 protein: CSARDYTQGPGTDTQYF

J gene: TRBJ2-4
clone size: many
D gene: .
V gene: TRBV7-2
CDR3 DNA: TGTGCCAGCAGCGTAGCAGGGGGGAAAAACATTCAGTACTTC
CDR3 protein: CASSVAGGKNIQYF

J gene: TRBJ2-1
clone size: .
D gene: TRBD2
V gene: TRBV19
CDR3 DNA: TGTGCCAGTAGCCCGACTAGCGGGAGGGCCTCCTACAATGAGCAGTTCTTC
CDR3 protein: CASSPTSGRASYNEQFF

J gene: TRBJ1-3
clone size: many
D gene: .
V gene: TRBV6-5
CDR3 DNA: TGTGCCAGCGCCCTCGGAAACACCATATATTTT
CDR3 protein: CASALGNTIYF

J gene: TRBJ2-1
clone size: .
D gene: TRBD1
V gene: TRBV18
CDR3 DNA: TGTGCCAGCTCAACAAGGACAGGTTTAGGCTACAATGAGCAGTTCTTC
CDR3 protein: CASSTRTGLGYNEQFF

J gene: TRBJ1-5
clone size: many
D gene: TRBD1
V gene: TRBV7-2
CDR3 DNA: TGTGCCAGCAGCGACATGGGACAGAGGGGTCAGCCCCAGCATTTT
CDR3 protein: CASSDMGQRGQPQHF

J gene: TRBJ1-5
clone size: .
D gene: TRBD1
V gene: TRBV28
CDR3 DNA: TGTGCCAGCAGTTCGACAGGGGATCATCAGCCCCAGCATTTT
CDR3 protein: CASSSTGDHQPQHF

J gene: TRBJ2-3
clone size: many
D gene: .
V gene: TRBV10-3
CDR3 DNA: TGTGCCATCAGTACGGGACAAAAAGATACGCAGTATTTT
CDR3 protein: CAISTGQKDTQYF

J gene: TRBJ2-1
clone size: .
D gene: .
V gene: TRBV12-3/TRBV12-4
CDR3 DNA: TGTGCCAGCAGTTTAGGTAGTTATGAGCAGTTCTTC
CDR3 protein: CASSLGSYEQFF

J gene: TRBJ1-1
clone size: many
D gene: .
V gene: TRBV7-2
CDR3 DNA: TGTGCCAGCAGCTTAGCCGTAGGGACAAACACTGAAGCTTTCTTT
CDR3 protein: CASSLAVGTNTEAFF

J gene: TRBJ2-3
clone size: many
D gene: TRBD1
V gene: TRBV7-9
CDR3 DNA: TGTGCCAGCAGCTTACTAGGGGGCGCCGGCACAGATACGCAGTATTTT
CDR3 protein: CASSLLGGAGTDTQYF

J gene: TRBJ1-2
clone size: many
D gene: .
V gene: TRBV7-6
CDR3 DNA: TGTGCCAGCAGCCCACCCCTGGTAGACTATGGCTACACCTTC
CDR3 protein: CASSPPLVDYGYTF

J gene: TRBJ2-1
clone size: many
D gene: TRBD2
V gene: TRBV29-1
CDR3 DNA: TGCAGCGTTGACTCCCTAGCGGGAGACTCCTACAATGAGCAGTTCTTC
CDR3 protein: CSVDSLAGDSYNEQFF

J gene: TRBJ1-2
clone size: many
D gene: .
V gene: TRBV29-1
CDR3 DNA: TGCAGCGTTGAAGATCGGGGGTCAGGGACAAAGTATGGCTACACCTTC
CDR3 protein: CSVEDRGSGTKYGYTF

J gene: TRBJ2-4
clone size: many
D gene: .
V gene: TRBV27
CDR3 DNA: TGTGCCAGCAGTTTAGGGAGGGGGACGGGTAAAAACATTCAGTACTTC
CDR3 protein: CASSLGRGTGKNIQYF

J gene: TRBJ1-1
clone size: many
D gene: .
V gene: TRBV29-1
CDR3 DNA: TGCAGCGTTGAAGCCCGTACTGAAGCTTTCTTT
CDR3 protein: CSVEARTEAFF

J gene: TRBJ2-2
clone size: few
D gene: .
V gene: TRBV12-3/TRBV12-4
CDR3 DNA: TGTGCCAGCAGGCCTCTTGACCCAGCGAACACCGGGGAGCTGTTTTTT
CDR3 protein: CASRPLDPANTGELFF

J gene: TRBJ2-5
clone size: many
D gene: .
V gene: TRBV12-3/TRBV12-4
CDR3 DNA: TGTGCCAGCAGTTCAACAGGGTCTCAAGAGACCCAGTACTTC
CDR3 protein: CASSSTGSQETQYF

J gene: TRBJ1-1
clone size: many
D gene: TRBD1
V gene: TRBV20-1
CDR3 DNA: TGCAGTGCGCCTGACAGGGTTAAGAACACTGAAGCTTTCTTT
CDR3 protein: CSAPDRVKNTEAFF

J gene: TRBJ2-6
clone size: few
D gene: .
V gene: TRBV20-1
CDR3 DNA: TGCAGTGCTAGTAGGGGTTACTCTGGGGCCAACGTCCTGACTTTC
CDR3 protein: CSASRGYSGANVLTF

J gene: TRBJ2-5
clone size: many
D gene: .
V gene: TRBV20-1
CDR3 DNA: TGCAGTGCTAGTTCTCCGTTCCAGGAGACCCAGTACTTC
CDR3 protein: CSASSPFQETQYF

J gene: TRBJ2-7
clone size: .
D gene: .
V gene: TRBV2
CDR3 DNA: TGTGCCAGTGGCGGACAAGGTCATTACGAGCAGTACTTC
CDR3 protein: CASGGQGHYEQYF

J gene: TRBJ1-3
clone size: few
D gene: .
V gene: TRBV20-1
CDR3 DNA: TGCAGTGCTGGTGTTCGGGACACCATATATTTT
CDR3 protein: CSAGVRDTIYF